This TCR beta chain was sequenced for a study of regulatory T cells in long-lasting Graves disease. Across the study: For a period under 3 months, newly diagnosed Graves' patients had taken antithyroid drugs.

Ten or more counts support this clonotype. Antigen: not known. V lost 4 bases to trimming and J lost 2 bases; unmatched junction nucleotides: 4. The germline V gene has CDR1 LGHDT and CDR2 YNNKEL (reference sequence). The CDR3 spans 16 residues. Findings and limits, study-wide: Owing to a sample size that was small, accuracy may have been reduced. A greater number of public clonotypes (about 2,900) was shared by persistent patients than by new patients (over 900).

Assembly of TCR beta libraries relied on iRepertoire HTBI primers together with Arm-PCR of CDR3 regions. TCRdb recomputed calls from the multiplex PCR reads with MiXCR, one row per CDR3 protein. In the table there are hundreds of thousands of distinct CDR3 sequences, approximately 16% of which are singletons. Time point defined: newly diagnosed GD, antithyroid drugs for less than 3 months. The TCR library was prepared using RNA isolated from PBMCs. Another study also made use of these data, one on T cells in Graves' hyperthyroidism and ophthalmopathy. That paper states: The TCR CDR3 was amplified in a first-round RT-PCR using the HTBI primer set.

Source: peripheral blood mononuclear cells (PBMCs), taken at new diagnosis, from a patient treated with antithyroid drugs. The J gene is TRBJ2-3, the V gene TRBV3-1, with TRBD2 matching over 12 bases. The receptor was isolated from a young man with Graves disease. The CDR3 spells CASSLGTSGPTDTQYF. The CDR3 DNA follows: TGTGCCAGCAGCCTTGGGACTAGCGGGCCCACAGATACGCAGTATTTT.